This TCR beta chain was observed in a study of T cell repertoires in aging, cancer and after chemotherapy. Rearranged V-D-J TRB sequences were amplified with a mixed TRB-A/B primer pool. TCRdb recomputed calls from the multiplex PCR reads with MiXCR, one row per CDR3 protein. The sample gives 2,300 or so distinct CDR3 sequences, approximately 22% of which show up once; under 30% is in the top ten. Study-wide results and caveats: Median generation probability rose over the chemotherapy interval in each cancer cohort, suggesting rebound thymic output. Untreated cancer patients had significantly lower blood TCR diversity than age-matched healthy donors. Lymphoid organ infiltration in hematological cancer patients may impair thymic emigration or peripheral T cell expansion.

TCR beta rearrangements were amplified from peripheral blood genomic DNA. This clonotype is medium-sized. No antigen is known for it. Specimen: blood. This clonotype was sampled from a human donor with a blood cancer.

The CDR3 protein is CASSLAPNNEQFF. The CDR3 nucleotides are TGCGCCAGCAGCTTGGCCCCGAATAATGAGCAGTTCTTC. The V call is TRBV5-1, the J call TRBJ2-1; unclear D gene. Germline lookup yields CDR1 SGHRS and CDR2 YFSETQ. The CDR3 covers 13 residues. Trimming took 0 bases from V and 7 from J, leaving 8 bases between them.